Each of the 15 T cell receptor beta chains below was sequenced from the same sample in a study of OX40 agonist ivuxolimab in advanced cancers. Only in-frame clones appear in the TCRdb table, and some are missing; sequencing was by immunoSEQ multiplex PCR. The data hold 15,000 to 20,000 clones, with about 80% observed a single time. Specimen: CD4+ or CD8+ T cells sorted from blood, collected in a trial of the OX40 agonist ivuxolimab. These receptors came from an adult with an advanced solid tumor such as melanoma, head and neck, liver or kidney cancer.

V and J are TRBV12-1 and TRBJ2-5; the table gives TRBD2 as D, unverified against the DNA. TRBV12-1 is a pseudogene locus. This CDR3 is built from 19 residues. The CDR3 region has the DNA TGTGCCAGCAGCTTTGCGGTGCTGGCTAGCGGGAGGATATGGGAGACCCAGTACTTC. It yields the protein CASSFAVLASGRIWETQYF.

V is TRBV5-6 and J is TRBJ2-3; 7 bases line up with TRBD2. The CDR3 has 15 residues. The V and J ends lost 2 bases and 2 bases, in that order; junction bases with no gene match: 5. Germline loops: CDR1 SGHDT, CDR2 YYEEEE. The CDR3 here is CASSFGLEDTDTQYF. CDR3 in DNA: TGTGCCAGCAGCTTCGGACTAGAAGACACAGATACGCAGTATTTT.

The V call is TRBV9, the J call TRBJ2-2; unclear D gene. CDR1 SGDLS and CDR2 YYNGEE come from the germline V gene. This CDR3 has 15 residues. The V end was cut by 0 bases, the J end by 9 bases, with 15 bases between. CDR3 residues: CASSVEMVSTRELFF. The CDR3 nucleotides read TGTGCCAGCAGCGTAGAAATGGTCTCGACCAGGGAGCTGTTTTTT.

This clone was observed a handful of times. The rearrangement joins TRBV7-8 to TRBJ1-2; 7 bases fit TRBD1. Per germline, CDR1 SGHVS and CDR2 FQNEAQ. V gave up 7 bases and J gave up 4 bases; unmatched junction bases: 9. CDR3 length: 14 residues. CDR3 nucleotides: TGTGCCAGCAAGAGGCGCGGGACAGCCTATGGCTACACCTTC. As protein: CASKRRGTAYGYTF.

This sequence joins TRBV11-2 and TRBJ1-2, with D uncertain. V was cut by 3 bases and J by 11 bases, with 10 bases left in between. This CDR3 is built from 11 residues. Germline CDR1 SGHAT, CDR2 FQNNGV. For the CDR3, the DNA is TGTGCCAGCAGCTTCGGGGAACGTTACACCTTC. Protein sequence: CASSFGERYTF. The full variable domain, rest sourced from reference TRBV11-2 and TRBJ1-2, is EAGVAQSPRYKIIEKRQSVAFWCNPISGHATLYWYQQILGQGPKLLIQFQNNGVVDDSQLPKDRFSAERLKGVDSTLKIQPAKLEDSAVYLCASSFGERYTFGSGTRLTVV.

The chain uses TRBV27 and TRBJ2-5; TRBD2 aligns across 7 bases. The CDR3 length is 14 residues. The V gene's germline CDR1 is MNHEY and CDR2 SMNVEV (reference sequence). After removal of 0 bases from V and 7 bases from J, the junction contained 5 bases not matched to a gene. The CDR3 DNA sequence: TGTGCCAGCAGTTTATCGCGGACTAGTTGGACCCAGTACTTC. Encoded protein: CASSLSRTSWTQYF.

This clone came up a few times. The genes are TRBV28 and TRBJ2-3; D is unclear. There are 13 residues in the CDR3. Germline loops: CDR1 MDHEN, CDR2 SYDVKM. V gave up 1 base and J gave up 7 bases, with 9 bases separating them. The CDR3 sequence is CASSLLGANTQYF. The DNA of the CDR3 is TGTGCCAGCAGTTTATTGGGTGCAAATACGCAGTATTTT.

The chain is built from TRBV18 and TRBJ2-3; 7 bases are a match to TRBD2. The J segment lost 2 bases and the V segment lost 4 bases, leaving 3 bases of the junction unmatched. CDR1 and CDR2 (germline): KGHSH, LQKENI. The CDR3 sequence is 14 residues long. The CDR3 sequence is CASSHRDYTDTQYF. The CDR3 DNA reads as TGTGCCAGCTCACACCGGGACTACACAGATACGCAGTATTTT.

The rearrangement joins TRBV10-1 to TRBJ2-3, with D tentatively TRBD1 or TRBD2 (5 bases each). Germline assignment: CDR1 WNHNN and CDR2 SYGVQD (reference sequence). CDR3 length: 16 residues. Trimming left V 3 bases short and J 1 base short, with 14 bases between. Here the CDR3 reads CASSETGTTGTDTQYF. In DNA form, the CDR3 reads TGCGCCAGCAGTGAAACCGGGACGACTGGCACAGATACGCAGTATTTT.

This clone was found a few times. The V gene is TRBV6-6, the J gene TRBJ1-3; 8 bases agree with TRBD1. The CDR3 spans 14 residues. CDR1 MNHNY and CDR2 SVGAGI come from the germline V gene (reference sequence). V lost 10 bases, J lost 0 bases, and 5 bases stayed unmatched. Written as DNA, the CDR3 is TGTGCCACTTCCACAGGGGGCTCTGGAAACACCATATATTTT. Translating it yields CATSTGGSGNTIYF.

The V gene is TRBV28, the J gene TRBJ2-7, with D unresolved. Germline CDR1 reads MDHEN; CDR2 reads SYDVKM. Trimming removed 8 bases at V and 4 bases at J, with 6 bases between. This CDR3 is 10 amino acids long. This CDR3 is CASLGYEQYF. The CDR3 DNA reads as TGTGCCAGCTTGGGTTACGAGCAGTACTTC.

This rearrangement joins TRBV10-3 to TRBJ1-5; tentative D call: TRBD1 (5 bases). The CDR3 has 13 amino acids. V was trimmed by 10 bases and J by 6 bases, leaving 16 bases between them. In germline, CDR1 is ENHRY, CDR2 SYGVKD. As DNA, the CDR3 is TGTGCCAGCAGAAGGCAGGGAAGTCAGCCCCAGCATTTT. Protein: CASRRQGSQPQHF.

The V and J genes are TRBV28 and TRBJ1-5, with TRBD1 matching over 7 bases. With 1 base clipped from V and 7 bases from J, the junction kept 7 bases outside the gene matches. Germline values: CDR1 MDHEN, CDR2 SYDVKM. This CDR3 contains 15 residues. Here the CDR3 DNA reads TGTGCCAGCAGTTTATCCAGGGACAGTGGGCAGCCCCAGCATTTT. It is translated as CASSLSRDSGQPQHF.

The table lists this clone with a count of one. The chain links TRBV7-3 to TRBJ2-7; D remains unclear. The CDR3 covers 14 residues. V shed 1 base and J shed 0 bases, with 7 bases lying between them. The V gene's germline CDR1 is SGHTA and CDR2 FQGTGA. CDR3 amino acids: CASSLSPSSYEQYF. CDR3 bases: TGTGCCAGCAGCTTAAGCCCGAGCTCCTACGAGCAGTACTTC.

The CDR3 is CASSQSGNTGELFF. CDR3 coding DNA: TGCGCCAGCAGCCAAAGTGGGAACACCGGGGAGCTGTTTTTT. This chain joins TRBV4-1 and TRBJ2-2; D is uncertain. The CDR3 covers 14 residues. Per germline, CDR1 MGHRA and CDR2 YSYEKL. V was clipped by 2 bases and J by 1 base, with 5 bases between them.